Below are 10 T cell receptor beta chains sequenced from a single sample in a study of blood T cell repertoires in COVID-19. Some clones are missing from TCRdb's copy, which holds only in-frame ones; the method was immunoSEQ multiplex PCR. The sample carries about 82,000 clones, around 83% recorded once. The sequenced sample was peripheral blood. These receptors all come from a woman aged 55-75 years with acute or convalescent COVID-19.

This rearrangement joins TRBV4-2 to TRBJ1-2; D is possibly TRBD1 (6 bases). Per the germline V gene, CDR1 is LGHNA and CDR2 is YNFKEQ. With 3 bases removed from V and 8 bases from J, the gap between germline ends came to 19 bases. CDR3 size: 15 residues. The CDR3 protein is CASSQDGQGISGYTF. The DNA for the CDR3 is TGTGCCAGCAGCCAGGACGGGCAGGGGATAAGCGGCTACACCTTC.

The chain recombines TRBV3-1 (or the pseudogene TRBV3-2) with TRBJ2-3; 7 bases fit TRBD2. The CDR3 sequence is 16 residues long. Germline lookup yields CDR1 LGHDT and CDR2 YNNKEL (reference sequence). Germline trimming cut 0 bases from V and 5 bases from J; bases unmatched to any gene: 8. For the CDR3, the DNA is TGTGCCAGCAGCCAAGATCGCGGACTAGATTTAGATACGCAGTATTTT. This codes for CASSQDRGLDLDTQYF.

The V and J genes are TRBV20-1 and TRBJ2-3, with 12 positions matching TRBD2. This CDR3 has 18 amino acids. CDR1 is DFQATT, CDR2 SNEGSKA, per germline (reference sequence). The V segment lost 3 bases and the J segment 2 bases; nucleotides outside the gene matches: 12. The CDR3 nucleotides read TGCAGTGCTAGTAGGCTAGCGGGAGGGGATGGGGCCACAGATACGCAGTATTTT. Translating it yields CSASRLAGGDGATDTQYF.

This chain links TRBV7-2 with TRBJ1-5, with D possibly TRBD1 on 5 matching bases. The CDR3 is 16 amino acids. Germline CDR1 reads SGHTA; CDR2 reads FQGNSA. Trimming cost V 5 bases and J 5 bases, with 19 bases left between them. The DNA for the CDR3 is TGTGCCAGCAGCCCTCAGGGTGGTCCTGGCGATCAGCCCCAGCATTTT. Translated, it gives CASSPQGGPGDQPQHF.

This chain connects TRBV7-9 to TRBJ2-3; 8 bases map to TRBD1. This CDR3 contains 18 residues. J lost 6 bases, V lost 7 bases, and 21 bases had no gene match. Germline CDR1 SEHNR, CDR2 FQNEAQ (reference sequence). The CDR3 DNA reads TGTGCCAGCAACCGTGACAGGGGTGGCCCCCTTTTGAGGGATACGCAGTATTTT. Translation gives CASNRDRGGPLLRDTQYF.

The rearrangement uses TRBV19 and TRBJ1-2, with 7 bases identical to TRBD1. Germline lookup yields CDR1 LNHDA and CDR2 SQIVND (reference sequence). This CDR3 is built from 16 residues. Losses at the gene ends were 6 bases for V and 4 bases for J; bases not matched to a gene: 14. The CDR3 region is CASSSIGETGSYGYTF. CDR3 nucleotide sequence: TGTGCCAGTAGCAGTATAGGGGAGACAGGGAGCTATGGCTACACCTTC.

The chain couples TRBV5-4 to TRBJ1-4; weak D call: TRBD1 (6 bases). In germline, CDR1 is SGHNT, CDR2 YYREEE (reference sequence). The CDR3 is 15 amino acids. The V end was cut by 5 bases, the J end by 7 bases, with 18 bases between. The CDR3 sequence: CASSLGGGRPEKLFF. Written as DNA, the CDR3 is TGTGCCAGCAGTTTAGGGGGGGGGCGCCCTGAAAAACTGTTTTTT.

The CDR3 here is CASSPRGGGYTF. CDR3 DNA: TGTGCCAGCAGTCCCCGGGGGGGCGGCTACACCTTC. The chain uses TRBV12-3 or TRBV12-4 and TRBJ1-2; TRBD1 might be the D (6 bases). This CDR3 has 12 amino acids. V lost 5 bases to trimming and J lost 8 bases, with 12 bases between them.

The genes are TRBV5-1 and TRBJ1-3; D might be TRBD1 (6 bases). The V gene lost 0 bases and the J gene lost 2 bases, with 15 bases spanning the gap. The germline gives CDR1 SGHRS, CDR2 YFSETQ. The CDR3 runs to 17 residues. CDR3: CASSLAITAGAGNTIYF. The DNA for the CDR3 is TGCGCCAGCAGCTTGGCAATTACGGCAGGGGCTGGAAACACCATATATTTT.

The chain employs TRBV10-3 and TRBJ1-6; tentative D call: TRBD1 (6 bases). The CDR3 is 14 residues long. The V gene lost 5 bases and the J gene lost 7 bases, with 12 bases spanning the gap. Germline CDR1 ENHRY, CDR2 SYGVKD. CDR3 nucleotides: TGTGCCATCAGTTCCGGGACACTCAATTCACCCCTCCACTTT. It translates to CAISSGTLNSPLHF.